These 32 T cell receptor beta chains originate from one sample sequenced in a study of graft-versus-host responses after intestinal transplantation. TCRdb's copy holds only in-frame clones and misses some; the assay was immunoSEQ multiplex PCR. The sample carries roughly 97,000 clones, roughly 84% recorded once. Their target antigens are unknown. Sample: unstimulated CD4+ T cells sorted from spleen or lymph node cells, taken before intestinal transplant. These receptors all come from a human donor who received an intestinal transplant.

The chain links TRBV7-9 to TRBJ2-3; tentative D call: TRBD2 (6 bases). Looked up from germline, CDR1 is SEHNR and CDR2 is FQNEAQ (reference sequence). The V end lost 5 bases, the J end lost 6 bases, and 18 bases lay between the germline ends. The CDR3 covers 15 residues. CDR3 amino acids: CASSQRAQGGDTQYF. CDR3 DNA: TGTGCCAGCAGCCAACGGGCCCAGGGAGGTGATACGCAGTATTTT.

The chain is built from TRBV2 and TRBJ1-5; TRBD1 might be the D (6 bases). CDR3 length: 14 residues. The germline V gene has CDR1 SNHLY and CDR2 FYNNEI. Trimming removed 4 bases at V and 0 bases at J, with 7 bases between. The CDR3 sequence is CASSAGDSNQPQHF. Here the CDR3 DNA reads TGTGCCAGCAGTGCAGGGGATAGCAATCAGCCCCAGCATTTT. Combining the CDR3 with reference TRBV2 and TRBJ1-5 gives the whole variable domain EPEVTQTPSHQVTQMGQEVILRCVPISNHLYFYWYRQILGQKVEFLVSFYNNEISEKSEIFDDQFSVERPDGSNFTLKIRSTKLEDSAMYFCASSAGDSNQPQHFGDGTRLSIL.

This clone was recorded once. The rearrangement uses TRBV2 and TRBJ1-1; D remains ambiguous. Germline V gene lookup returns CDR1 SNHLY and CDR2 FYNNEI. The V end was cut by 4 bases, the J end by 4 bases, with 10 bases between. The CDR3 loop spans 13 amino acids. CDR3 nucleotides: TGTGCCAGCAGTGTCCTCAGCGCCACTGAAGCTTTCTTT. Translation gives CASSVLSATEAFF.

This clone was recorded only once. The chain employs TRBV19 and TRBJ2-1; 7 bases align to TRBD1. Looked up from germline, CDR1 is LNHDA and CDR2 is SQIVND (reference sequence). The CDR3 has 14 amino acids. V lost 6 bases and J lost 4; bases outside the gene matches: 6. CDR3 residues: CASRGQLTYNEQFF. DNA of the CDR3: TGTGCCAGTAGGGGACAGTTGACGTACAATGAGCAGTTCTTC.

This clone was counted a single time. This chain joins TRBV4-1 and TRBJ1-4; D remains unclear. Trimming pared 1 base from V and 5 bases from J, leaving 11 bases between. CDR1 and CDR2 (germline): MGHRA, YSYEKL. This CDR3 has 15 amino acids. The CDR3 sequence is CASSQATQLNEKLFF. Here the CDR3 DNA reads TGCGCCAGCAGCCAAGCTACTCAACTGAATGAAAAACTGTTTTTT.

The chain carries TRBV4-2 and TRBJ2-7, with D unclear. CDR3 length: 13 amino acids. Trimming cost V 5 bases and J 0 bases, with 8 bases left between them. Germline CDR1 and CDR2: LGHNA and YNFKEQ. In DNA form, the CDR3 reads TGTGCCAGCAGCGAAGCGTACTCCTACGAGCAGTACTTC. Its translation: CASSEAYSYEQYF.

This clone has just one count. V is TRBV20-1 and J is TRBJ2-7; TRBD2 is a possible D gene (5 bases). The CDR3 covers 10 residues. CDR1 is DFQATT, CDR2 SNEGSKA, per germline (reference sequence). V lost 6 bases, J lost 4 bases, and 7 bases lay in between. CDR3 DNA sequence: TGCAGTGCCCGGGGTTACGAGCAGTACTTC. Amino acid sequence: CSARGYEQYF.

This sequence joins TRBV28 and TRBJ2-7; D not resolved. CDR1 MDHEN and CDR2 SYDVKM come from the germline V gene. V lost 5 bases to trimming and J lost 2 bases, with 16 bases between them. CDR3 size: 15 residues. Here the CDR3 reads CASSSDGRPPYEQYF. CDR3 coding DNA: TGTGCCAGCAGTAGCGATGGGCGCCCGCCCTACGAGCAGTACTTC.

The V gene is TRBV10-3, the J gene TRBJ2-5; D is undetermined. CDR3 size: 13 residues. V lost 10 bases, J lost 1 base, and 13 bases lay in between. Germline V gives CDR1 ENHRY, CDR2 SYGVKD. CDR3 protein: CASNYELQETQYF. The CDR3, as DNA: TGTGCCAGTAATTACGAGCTCCAAGAGACCCAGTACTTC.

The CDR3 coding sequence is TGTGCCAGCAGCAAATATAGCGGGGGGGCCAAAAACATTCAGTACTTC. This codes for CASSKYSGGAKNIQYF. J is TRBJ2-4 and V is TRBV7-9, with 10 bases fitting TRBD2. In germline, CDR1 is SEHNR, CDR2 FQNEAQ (reference sequence). CDR3 length: 16 residues. V was pared by 5 bases and J by 1 base, with 5 bases of the junction left unmatched.

In this sample, this clone turned up a few times. The chain recombines TRBV5-5 with TRBJ2-7; maybe TRBD2 (6 bases). The germline V and J ends were trimmed by 8 bases and 4 bases, with 16 bases remaining between them. This CDR3 region has 13 residues. Germline CDR1 SGHKS, CDR2 YYEKEE (reference sequence). CDR3 coding DNA: TGTGCCAGTCTCCGGGACTTGGCGTACGAGCAGTACTTC. Translation: CASLRDLAYEQYF.

This rearrangement joins TRBV27 to TRBJ2-3; weak D call: TRBD1 (6 bases). The germline gives CDR1 MNHEY, CDR2 SMNVEV (reference sequence). With 6 bases removed from V and 6 bases from J, the gap between germline ends came to 19 bases. CDR3 size: 15 residues. As DNA, the CDR3 is TGTGCCAGCAGCCCTGTTGGGTTTAGGGGGGATACGCAGTATTTT. It specifies CASSPVGFRGDTQYF.

This clone was observed once. The chain carries TRBV7-9 and TRBJ1-1; perhaps TRBD1 as D (6 bases). This CDR3 spans 15 amino acids. Trimming took 4 bases from V and 1 from J, leaving 13 bases between them. The germline gives CDR1 SEHNR, CDR2 FQNEAQ (reference sequence). The CDR3 coding sequence is TGTGCCAGCAGCTACCGAGGGGGACAGAACACTGAAGCTTTCTTT. Encoded protein: CASSYRGGQNTEAFF.

J is TRBJ2-3 and V is TRBV9; 9 bases agree with TRBD2. V was pared by 6 bases and J by 2 bases, with 4 bases of the junction left unmatched. The CDR3 has 14 amino acids. Looked up from germline, CDR1 is SGDLS and CDR2 is YYNGEE. CDR3 coding DNA: TGTGCCAGCACCCGGACTAGCGACACAGATACGCAGTATTTT. Protein: CASTRTSDTDTQYF.

The chain joins TRBV5-6 to TRBJ2-7, with 8 bases identical to TRBD2. This CDR3 contains 14 residues. Looked up from germline, CDR1 is SGHDT and CDR2 is YYEEEE. V lost 1 base to trimming and J lost 0 bases; unmatched junction nucleotides: 0. The CDR3 here is CASSLRGGSYEQYF. Here the CDR3 DNA reads TGTGCCAGCAGCTTGCGGGGGGGCTCCTACGAGCAGTACTTC.

The chain recombines TRBV4-2 with TRBJ2-2, with 12 bases matching TRBD2. This CDR3 region has 19 residues. The trim removed 2 bases at V and 2 bases at J, leaving 9 bases unmatched. Per germline, CDR1 LGHNA and CDR2 YNFKEQ. The CDR3: CASSQYASGRGPNTGELFF. CDR3 in DNA: TGTGCCAGCAGCCAATACGCTAGCGGGAGGGGCCCCAACACCGGGGAGCTGTTTTTT.

In this sample, this clone turned up once. Here the CDR3 DNA reads TGTGCCTGGAGTGGGACTAGCGGGAGGTACGAGCAGTACTTC. Translation: CAWSGTSGRYEQYF. The chain is built from TRBV30 and TRBJ2-7, with TRBD2 matching 14 bases. The germline V gene encodes CDR1 GTSNPN and CDR2 SVGIG (reference sequence). The CDR3 extends over 14 amino acids. The ends lost 1 base at V and 4 bases at J; junction bases unmatched: 0.

This rearrangement joins TRBV9 to TRBJ2-3, with 10 nucleotides matching TRBD1. Germline V gene data show CDR1 as SGDLS and CDR2 as YYNGEE. With V trimmed by 4 bases and J by 5 bases, 10 bases remained unmatched. The CDR3 covers 16 residues. In nucleotides, the CDR3 is TGTGCCAGCAGCCTTAGCCCCGGGACAGGGGAAGATACGCAGTATTTT. Encoded protein: CASSLSPGTGEDTQYF. Based on the CDR3 plus reference TRBV9 and TRBJ2-3, the full variable domain is DSGVTQTPKHLITATGQRVTLRCSPRSGDLSVYWYQQSLDQGLQFLIQYYNGEERAKGNILERFSAQQFPDLHSELNLSSLELGDSALYFCASSLSPGTGEDTQYFGPGTRLTVL.

This clone was picked up one time. CDR3 region: CASSYSLDQPQHF. The CDR3 nucleotides read TGTGCCAGCAGTTACTCCTTGGATCAGCCCCAGCATTTT. V is TRBV6-6 and J is TRBJ1-5; no clear D. Trimming pared 0 bases from V and 5 bases from J, leaving 5 bases between. CDR3 length: 13 amino acids. Looked up from germline, CDR1 is MNHNY and CDR2 is SVGAGI (reference sequence).

V and J are TRBV28 and TRBJ2-7, with D hard to call. From germline, CDR1 is MDHEN and CDR2 SYDVKM. V was pared by 6 bases and J by 3 bases, with 9 bases between. The CDR3 is 12 amino acids. The CDR3 region is CASRSGYYEQYF. The CDR3 nucleotides are TGTGCCAGCAGGTCCGGATACTACGAGCAGTACTTC.

About this clone: One end of the junction does not line up with germline, which may come from a read error. The V gene is TRBV15, the J gene TRBJ2-5; 10 nucleotides line up with TRBD2. The germline V gene has CDR1 LNHNV and CDR2 YYDKDF (reference sequence). This CDR3 is 16 amino acids long. CDR3: CATSGETSGWQETQYF. The CDR3 DNA reads TGTGCCACCAGCGGAGAGACTAGCGGGTGGCAAGAGACCCAGTACTTC. The full variable domain, in which reference TRBV15 and TRBJ2-5 provide the parts outside the CDR3, is DAMVIQNPRYQVTQFGKPVTLSCSQTLNHNVMYWYQQKSSQAPKLLFHYYDKDFNNEADTPDNFQSRRPNTSFCFLDIRSPGLGDTAMYLCATSGETSGWQETQYFGPGTRLLVL.

The chain has TRBV7-3 and TRBJ1-1; D not certain. The CDR3 loop spans 13 amino acids. Trimming cost V 2 bases and J 3 bases, with 7 bases left between them. The V gene's germline CDR1 is SGHTA and CDR2 FQGTGA. CDR3 nucleotide sequence: TGTGCCAGCAGCTTAGAACGGGACACTGAAGCTTTCTTT. Its translation: CASSLERDTEAFF.

V is TRBV23-1 and J is TRBJ2-7; D unresolved. TRBV23-1 is flagged as an ORF with uncertain function. CDR3 length: 15 amino acids. V was clipped by 0 bases and J by 6 bases, with 15 bases between them. CDR3 in amino acids: CASSQSTPICFEQYF. The CDR3 DNA reads as TGCGCCAGCAGTCAATCGACCCCGATCTGCTTCGAGCAGTACTTC.

This chain joins TRBV7-2 and TRBJ2-7, with 7 bases aligning to TRBD1. Trimming removed 5 bases from V and 3 bases from J; junction bases left unmatched: 4. The CDR3 covers 13 residues. Germline V lookup: CDR1 SGHTA, CDR2 FQGNSA. The CDR3 here is CASSQGQLYEQYF. DNA for the CDR3: TGTGCCAGCAGCCAGGGACAGCTCTACGAGCAGTACTTC.

V is TRBV9 and J is TRBJ1-4, with 8 bases identical to TRBD1. Unmatched junction bases numbered 8, after V lost 1 base and J lost 0 bases. Germline CDR1 is SGDLS and CDR2 is YYNGEE. There are 18 residues in the CDR3. The CDR3 loop reads CASSVSGTGFATNEKLFF. As DNA, the CDR3 is TGTGCCAGCAGCGTATCCGGGACAGGATTTGCAACTAATGAAAAACTGTTTTTT.

The rearrangement links TRBV2 to TRBJ2-5; possibly TRBD1 or TRBD2 for D (5 bases each). V lost 5 bases and J 4 bases, leaving 11 bases between the germline ends. Germline CDR1 SNHLY, CDR2 FYNNEI. The CDR3 is 13 residues long. CDR3 residues: CASSSRELETQYF. In DNA, the CDR3 is TGTGCCAGCAGTTCCAGGGAGCTAGAGACCCAGTACTTC.

About this clone: One end of the junction does not line up with germline, which may come from a read error. This CDR3 is also generated by other DNA sequences in the sample. The gene calls are TRBV6-1 and TRBJ1-2; no clear D gene. The V gene's germline CDR1 is MNHNS and CDR2 SASEGT. CDR3 length: 14 amino acids. CDR3 protein: CASTGTQTNYGYTF. CDR3 DNA sequence: TGCGCCAGCACCGGTACACAAACTAACTATGGCTACACCTTC.

This clone was observed a handful of times. The chain has TRBV18 and TRBJ2-1, with D perhaps matching TRBD1 (5 bases). Trimming shortened V by 11 bases and J by 6 bases, and 20 bases separated the two germline ends. CDR3 length equals 14 residues. Looked up from germline, CDR1 is KGHSH and CDR2 is LQKENI. The CDR3 nucleotides are TGTGCCGGAAGCAGGGATTTTCATCGCAATGAGCAGTTCTTC. This encodes CAGSRDFHRNEQFF.

The chain joins TRBV18 to TRBJ2-3; 15 bases line up with TRBD2. The germline V gene has CDR1 KGHSH and CDR2 LQKENI. The V gene end was trimmed by 2 bases and the J gene end by 6 bases; junction bases not matched to a gene: 3. The CDR3 sequence is 16 residues long. The CDR3 here is CASSPRTSGRVDTQYF. CDR3 nucleotide sequence: TGTGCCAGCTCACCAAGGACTAGCGGGAGGGTGGATACGCAGTATTTT.

The chain couples TRBV5-5 to TRBJ2-1; the D gene is possibly TRBD2 (5 bases). Germline assignment: CDR1 SGHKS and CDR2 YYEKEE (reference sequence). This CDR3 has 14 amino acids. Between the trimmed V and J ends, which lost 3 bases and 4 bases, there was a span of 11 bases. The CDR3 DNA sequence: TGTGCCAGCAGCTCGGAGGCGGTTTACAATGAGCAGTTCTTC. It codes for CASSSEAVYNEQFF.

This clone has more than one count but fewer than ten. V usage is TRBV30 and J usage is TRBJ2-7; 8 bases fit TRBD1. Losses at the gene ends were 4 bases for V and 6 bases for J; bases not matched to a gene: 8. This CDR3 has 13 residues. From germline, CDR1 is GTSNPN and CDR2 SVGIG (reference sequence). The CDR3 loop is CAWKAQGAGEQYF. CDR3 sequence (DNA): TGTGCCTGGAAAGCCCAGGGGGCGGGCGAGCAGTACTTC.

V usage is TRBV2 and J usage is TRBJ1-2; 7 positions match TRBD1. Germline V gene data show CDR1 as SNHLY and CDR2 as FYNNEI. V lost 3 bases to trimming and J lost 8 bases; unmatched junction nucleotides: 6. The CDR3 extends over 13 amino acids. The CDR3 loop is CASSEERGLGYTF. CDR3 DNA: TGTGCCAGCAGTGAGGAGAGGGGGCTGGGCTACACCTTC.